A single sample is the source of the 26 T cell receptor beta chains below, sequenced in a study of T-cell reconstitution after alpha-beta-depleted transplantation in children. Unique molecular identifiers were used to barcode this TCRbeta library. TCRdb analysed the PCR reads with MiXCR anew, one entry per CDR3 protein. The table includes some 200,000 distinct CDR3 sequences, approximately 6.8% detected once. Sequenced here: PBMCs, sampled before TCRalphabeta/CD19-depleted stem cell transplant. These receptors all stem from a girl younger than two with combined immunodeficiency, due to receive a stem cell transplant.

This clonotype was seen ten or more times. The chain couples TRBV24-1 to TRBJ2-1; the match to TRBD2 covers 12 bases. Unmatched junction bases numbered 15, after V lost 7 bases and J lost 0 bases. Germline-derived CDR1 and CDR2 are KGHDR and SFDVKD. The CDR3 is made up of 20 amino acids. Written as DNA, the CDR3 is TGTGCCACCAGGGGGTACCTAGGACTAGCGGGGACGAGCTCCTACAATGAGCAGTTCTTC. This encodes CATRGYLGLAGTSSYNEQFF.

This clonotype was recorded at least ten times. The rearrangement links TRBV20-1 to TRBJ1-2; D is undetermined. The CDR3 sequence is 19 residues long. Germline values: CDR1 DFQATT, CDR2 SNEGSKA (reference sequence). V was pared by 0 bases and J by 7 bases, with 30 bases between. In nucleotides, the CDR3 is TGCAGTGCTAGAGATATCGTCGGCGTCGGTGGTGGGCAGACTTTTGGCTACACCTTC. Translation: CSARDIVGVGGGQTFGYTF.

The table lists this clonotype with many counts. The V call is TRBV12-3 or TRBV12-4, the J call TRBJ1-1; the D is unclear. The CDR3 spans 15 residues. V lost 3 bases and J lost 1, with 12 bases in between. The CDR3 coding sequence is TGTGCCAGCAGTTTTGCCGCGGCGGGGAACACTGAAGCTTTCTTT. Its translation is CASSFAAAGNTEAFF.

This clonotype was observed at least ten times. This chain joins TRBV29-1 and TRBJ2-1; 16 bases are a match to TRBD2. The CDR3 has 19 amino acids. CDR1 SQVTM and CDR2 ANQGSEA come from the germline V gene. With 3 bases clipped from V and 4 bases from J, the junction kept 12 bases outside the gene matches. The CDR3, as DNA: TGCAGCGTTGAGGGTGGGACTAGCGGGGGGGTAATATCATACAATGAGCAGTTCTTC. Translated: CSVEGGTSGGVISYNEQFF.

Ten or more counts support this clonotype. The chain uses TRBV6-2 or TRBV6-3 and TRBJ2-1, with 7 bases that match TRBD1. Germline trimming cut 2 bases from V and 8 bases from J; bases unmatched to any gene: 6. CDR3 size: 14 residues. Germline lookup yields CDR1 MNHEY and CDR2 SVGEGT. Here the CDR3 reads CASSYALGGDEQFF. Here the CDR3 DNA reads TGTGCCAGCAGTTACGCCCTAGGGGGCGATGAGCAGTTCTTC.

The chain uses TRBV4-2 and TRBJ2-7, with D hard to call. Trimming pared 3 bases from V and 0 bases from J, leaving 9 bases between. From germline, CDR1 is LGHNA and CDR2 YNFKEQ. CDR3 length: 14 amino acids. The CDR3 is CASSQWWGSYEQYF. The CDR3 region has the DNA TGTGCCAGCAGCCAGTGGTGGGGCTCCTACGAGCAGTACTTC.

This clonotype was counted many times. V gene TRBV7-8 combines with J gene TRBJ2-2, with 7 bases that match TRBD2. Germline lookup yields CDR1 SGHVS and CDR2 FQNEAQ. This CDR3 region has 20 residues. With V trimmed by 0 bases and J by 5 bases, 18 bases remained unmatched. The CDR3 here is CASSLAPPGPPRLATGELFF. The CDR3 nucleotides are TGTGCCAGCAGCTTAGCTCCTCCTGGACCCCCCCGACTAGCAACCGGGGAGCTGTTTTTT.

This clonotype was found many times. The rearrangement joins TRBV9 to TRBJ2-3, with D maybe TRBD1 (6 bases). Trimming pared 3 bases from V and 3 bases from J, leaving 14 bases between. The germline CDR1 and CDR2 sequences are SGDLS and YYNGEE. This CDR3 is built from 15 residues. CDR3 sequence: CASSGSRTVTDTQYF. The CDR3 DNA sequence: TGTGCCAGCAGCGGCTCTAGGACAGTGACAGATACGCAGTATTTT.

The sample holds many counts of this clonotype. This chain connects TRBV11-2 to TRBJ2-1, with a weak D call TRBD2 (6 bases). This CDR3 has 16 amino acids. Per the germline V gene, CDR1 is SGHAT and CDR2 is FQNNGV. V lost 5 bases and J lost 7, with 21 bases in between. In DNA, the CDR3 is TGTGCCAGCAGCACCCGACTAGGGGCTGTGTGGAATGAGCAGTTCTTC. This sequence encodes CASSTRLGAVWNEQFF. The variable domain in full, with the rest retrieved from reference TRBV11-2 and TRBJ2-1, is EAGVAQSPRYKIIEKRQSVAFWCNPISGHATLYWYQQILGQGPKLLIQFQNNGVVDDSQLPKDRFSAERLKGVDSTLKIQPAKLEDSAVYLCASSTRLGAVWNEQFFGPGTRLTVL.

This clonotype was detected ten times or more. The J gene is TRBJ2-2, the V gene TRBV7-9; D remains unclear. V was pared by 5 bases and J by 1 base, with 11 bases between. The CDR3 has 15 residues. Germline V lookup: CDR1 SEHNR, CDR2 FQNEAQ (reference sequence). CDR3 loop: CASSDPYRNTGELFF. The CDR3 coding sequence is TGTGCCAGCAGCGACCCATACAGGAACACCGGGGAGCTGTTTTTT.

This clonotype was counted many times. The chain recombines TRBV20-1 with TRBJ2-3; 11 bases map to TRBD2. The CDR3 is made up of 13 amino acids. Unmatched junction bases numbered 0, after V lost 4 bases and J lost 3 bases. Germline V gene lookup returns CDR1 DFQATT and CDR2 SNEGSKA (reference sequence). The CDR3 sequence is CSATSGRTDTQYF. The CDR3 nucleotides are TGCAGTGCTACTAGCGGGAGGACAGATACGCAGTATTTT.

This clonotype occurred a few times. The rearrangement uses TRBV2 and TRBJ2-1, with 8 nucleotides matching TRBD2. Per the germline V gene, CDR1 is SNHLY and CDR2 is FYNNEI. The ends lost 5 bases at V and 9 bases at J; junction bases unmatched: 9. This CDR3 comprises 14 residues. CDR3 bases: TGTGCCAGCAGTCCGGGGGGGCCTGTGAGTGAGCAGTTCTTC. Residues: CASSPGGPVSEQFF.

This clonotype showed up many times. J is TRBJ2-1 and V is TRBV29-1; D gene unclear. The CDR3 sequence is 13 residues long. Germline CDR1 SQVTM, CDR2 ANQGSEA. Between the trimmed V and J ends, which lost 4 bases and 3 bases, there was a span of 10 bases. The CDR3 DNA sequence: TGCAGCGTTGTCGGTGGGGACTACAATGAGCAGTTCTTC. This sequence encodes CSVVGGDYNEQFF.

The chain uses TRBV7-2 and TRBJ2-7; TRBD2 aligns across 9 bases. V shed 1 base and J 4 bases; nucleotides not matched to a gene: 8. CDR1 is SGHTA and CDR2 is FQGNSA in the germline V gene. The length of the CDR3 is 16 residues. The CDR3 bases are TGTGCCAGCAGCTTAGTTTCCCTAGCGGGATGGTACGAGCAGTACTTC. It translates to CASSLVSLAGWYEQYF.

This clonotype was seen repeatedly, ten times or more. The rearrangement joins TRBV5-6 to TRBJ2-6; D not resolved. V gave up 0 bases and J gave up 0 bases, with 4 bases separating them. The germline CDR1 and CDR2 sequences are SGHDT and YYEEEE. The CDR3 extends over 15 amino acids. This CDR3 is CASSLVRSGANVLTF. In DNA form, the CDR3 reads TGTGCCAGCAGCTTGGTACGCTCTGGGGCCAACGTCCTGACTTTC. The full variable domain, rest sourced from reference TRBV5-6 and TRBJ2-6, is DAGVTQSPTHLIKTRGQQVTLRCSPKSGHDTVSWYQQALGQGPQFIFQYYEEEERQRGNFPDRFSGHQFPNYSSELNVNALLLGDSALYLCASSLVRSGANVLTFGAGSRLTVL.

This clonotype was observed many times. The chain employs TRBV7-6 and TRBJ1-2; D unclear. Between the trimmed V and J ends, which lost 2 bases and 4 bases, there was a span of 11 bases. This CDR3 has 14 residues. CDR1 is SGHVS and CDR2 is FNYEAQ in the germline V gene. In nucleotides, the CDR3 is TGTGCCAGCAGCTTAAACACGGCGGCCTATGGCTACACCTTC. Translating it yields CASSLNTAAYGYTF.

This clonotype has a count of ten or more. The V gene is TRBV20-1, the J gene TRBJ1-4; no clear D gene. V shed 4 bases and J shed 4 bases, with 25 bases lying between them. The CDR3 totals 18 residues. CDR1 and CDR2 (germline): DFQATT, SNEGSKA (reference sequence). Here the CDR3 reads CSATIGPIGRLFNEKLFF. The CDR3 bases are TGCAGTGCTACGATAGGGCCAATAGGAAGACTCTTTAATGAAAAACTGTTTTTT.

V is TRBV5-1 and J is TRBJ2-1; no definite D call. Between the trimmed V and J ends, which lost 1 base and 3 bases, there was a span of 11 bases. The CDR3 runs 15 residues. Looked up from germline, CDR1 is SGHRS and CDR2 is YFSETQ. The CDR3 here is CASSLTHRLYNEQFF. The CDR3 coding sequence is TGCGCCAGCAGCTTGACTCACCGACTCTACAATGAGCAGTTCTTC.

The rearrangement joins TRBV7-9 to TRBJ2-5, with D maybe TRBD1 (5 bases). CDR1 and CDR2 (germline): SEHNR, FQNEAQ (reference sequence). V was shortened by 6 bases and J by 7 bases, with 12 bases between the two germline ends. This CDR3 region has 12 residues. The CDR3 bases are TGTGCCAGCAGTACAGGTTCGGGGACCCAGTACTTC. Residues: CASSTGSGTQYF. Using reference TRBV7-9 and TRBJ2-5 for the parts outside the CDR3, the full variable domain is DTGVSQNPRHKITKRGQNVTFRCDPISEHNRLYWYRQTLGQGPEFLTYFQNEAQLEKSRLLSDRFSAERPKGSFSTLEIQRTEQGDSAMYLCASSTGSGTQYFGPGTRLLVL.

In its sample, this clonotype was seen many times. V gene TRBV29-1 combines with J gene TRBJ2-3; perhaps TRBD1 as D (6 bases). CDR1 is SQVTM and CDR2 is ANQGSEA in the germline V gene. This CDR3 comprises 14 residues. V shed 7 bases and J shed 6 bases, with 20 bases lying between them. CDR3: CSAPLRGSSDTQYF. Here the CDR3 DNA reads TGCAGCGCTCCACTAAGGGGGTCCTCGGATACGCAGTATTTT.

In this sample, this clonotype turned up many times. J is TRBJ2-7 and V is TRBV29-1; D is undetermined. There are 11 residues in the CDR3. Germline CDR1 is SQVTM and CDR2 is ANQGSEA. V lost 6 bases to trimming and J lost 3 bases, with 9 bases between them. CDR3 loop: CSVDSDYEQYF. CDR3 DNA: TGCAGCGTCGACTCCGACTACGAGCAGTACTTC.

In its sample, this clonotype was seen many times. A read error may produce the germline difference seen at one junction end. This chain uses TRBV14 with TRBJ1-4, with D hard to call. This CDR3 has 9 amino acids. Germline V gene lookup returns CDR1 SGHDN and CDR2 FVKESK. CDR3 in DNA: TGTGCCAGCAGACGAATTCAAGATTTT. This gives the protein CASRRIQDF. Full variable domain (missing parts from reference TRBV14 and TRBJ1-4): EAGVTQFPSHSVIEKGQTVTLRCDPISGHDNLYWYRRVMGKEIKFLLHFVKESKQDESGMPNNRFLAERTGGTYSTLKVQPAELEDSGVYFCASRRIQDFGSGTQLSVL.

The CDR3 DNA reads as TGTGCCAGCAGCAATCAGACCCGGGACAGGATGTATGGCTACACCTTC. Translating gives CASSNQTRDRMYGYTF. V gene TRBV7-9 combines with J gene TRBJ1-2, with 8 nucleotides matching TRBD1. J was trimmed by 5 bases and V by 5 bases; bases with no gene match: 13. The CDR3 consists of 16 residues. Germline V gene lookup returns CDR1 SEHNR and CDR2 FQNEAQ (reference sequence).

V gene TRBV18 combines with J gene TRBJ1-5; TRBD1 matches 11 bases. J lost 7 bases, V lost 5 bases, and 10 bases had no gene match. Looked up from germline, CDR1 is KGHSH and CDR2 is LQKENI. The CDR3 totals 16 residues. The CDR3 sequence: CASSVGQGAWDQPQHF. As DNA, the CDR3 is TGTGCCAGCTCAGTAGGACAGGGGGCCTGGGACCAGCCCCAGCATTTT.

This clonotype was observed at least ten times. The chain has TRBV3-1 and TRBJ2-7; 13 nucleotides agree with TRBD2. V lost 2 bases and J lost 3; bases outside the gene matches: 10. This CDR3 comprises 18 residues. Germline loops: CDR1 LGHDT, CDR2 YNNKEL (reference sequence). CDR3: CASSQPGLAGAQYYEQYF. CDR3 coding DNA: TGTGCCAGCAGCCAACCCGGACTAGCGGGAGCCCAATACTACGAGCAGTACTTC.

This clonotype occurred many times. The V gene is TRBV7-9, the J gene TRBJ2-1; D is ambiguous. V was trimmed by 5 bases and J by 2 bases, leaving 7 bases between them. From germline, CDR1 is SEHNR and CDR2 FQNEAQ (reference sequence). CDR3 length: 13 amino acids. CDR3 protein: CASSRVTYNEQFF. The CDR3, as DNA: TGTGCCAGCAGCCGGGTGACCTACAATGAGCAGTTCTTC.